A selection of T cell receptor beta chains follows, all from one sample in a study of control samples from healthy donors and cancer patients. The method was immunoSEQ multiplex PCR; TCRdb's version includes in-frame clones alone and lacks a portion of them. The sample holds about 100,000 clones; 90% to 95% are singletons and the top ten take about 7.3%. Sequences were obtained from blood. The receptors here all came from a man younger than 35 in good health. CDR3s include the opening cysteine and the closing phenylalanine or tryptophan. Fields, in order: J gene, clone size, V gene, D gene, CDR3 DNA, CDR3 protein. The D gene is left open where the match is weak. Rows give clone size only sometimes, using once, few, many, or a class for an expanded clone.

>TRBJ1-2|-|TRBV28|-
TGTGCCAGCAGTTCCTCGGGCTACACCTTC
CASSSSGYTF
>TRBJ1-2|-|TRBV7-9|TRBD1
TGTGCCAGCAGCGTCGGGCAGGGGGCGAACTATGGCTACACCTTC
CASSVGQGANYGYTF
>TRBJ1-1|-|TRBV3-1/TRBV3-2|TRBD1
TGTGCCAGCAGCTATGAAGACAGGGCTTTGAACACTGAAGCTTTCTTT
CASSYEDRALNTEAFF
>TRBJ1-1|-|TRBV30|-
TGTGCCTGGGGCCAGGACTTTACAAGAGCTGAAGCTTTCTTT
CAWGQDFTRAEAFF
>TRBJ1-2|-|TRBV10-3|-
TGTGCCATCAGTTCCTTAGCTTACAGGAAATCTTACTATGGCTACACCTTC
CAISSLAYRKSYYGYTF
>TRBJ2-3|-|TRBV13|-
TGTGCCAGCAGCTTGACAGCCAGCACAGATACGCAGTATTTT
CASSLTASTDTQYF
>TRBJ1-5|once|TRBV18|-
TGTGCCAGCTCTCCCGGGATCTATAGCAATCAGCCCCAGCATTTT
CASSPGIYSNQPQHF
>TRBJ1-4|-|TRBV7-8|-
TGTGCCAGCAGCTCCCCCCCCGACGGAGGGGAAAAACTGTTTTTT
CASSSPPDGGEKLFF
>TRBJ1-2|-|TRBV7-9|-
TGTGCCAGCAGCCCCCCCGACAGTTATGGCTACACCTTC
CASSPPDSYGYTF
>TRBJ2-6|-|TRBV4-3|-
TGCGCCAGCAGCCCCAAGGGGGGTATGAAATCTGGGGCCAACGTCCTGACTTTC
CASSPKGGMKSGANVLTF
>TRBJ1-3|-|TRBV30|-
TGTGCCTGTGACGACGGCCTCTCTGGAAACACCATATATTTT
CACDDGLSGNTIYF
>TRBJ2-3|-|TRBV6-1|-
TGTGCCAGCAGTGAGTACCAAAACACAGATACGCAGTATTTT
CASSEYQNTDTQYF
>TRBJ1-2|-|TRBV19|TRBD1
TGTGCCAGTAGTGCCAGGGGGCGGGGTGGCTACACCTTC
CASSARGRGGYTF
>TRBJ2-1|-|TRBV4-1|-
TGCGCCAGCAGCCAAGCCCCAGCGGGCCCTACTGAGCAGTTCTTC
CASSQAPAGPTEQFF
>TRBJ1-6|once|TRBV13|TRBD1
TGTGCCAGCAGCCCAGTAGGTCCCGGGACAGCTCATTCACCCCTCCACTTT
CASSPVGPGTAHSPLHF
>TRBJ1-5|-|TRBV4-1|-
TGCGCCAGCAGCCAAGAGGAACACGACGATCAGCCCCAGCATTTT
CASSQEEHDDQPQHF
>TRBJ2-2|-|TRBV4-2|-
TGTGCCAGCAGCCAATTTAACGGGGAGCTGTTTTTT
CASSQFNGELFF
>TRBJ1-2|-|TRBV27|TRBD1
TGTGCCAGCAGTTACCGCCTAACAGGGGCGAATGGCTACACCTTC
CASSYRLTGANGYTF
>TRBJ1-2|-|TRBV7-9|-
TGTGCCAGCAGCCCACTGTTCCGGGACACTGGCTACACCTTC
CASSPLFRDTGYTF
>TRBJ2-7|-|TRBV6-5|-
TGTGCCAGCAGTTCACCCCCCCGGGGGGCATACGAGCAGTACTTC
CASSSPPRGAYEQYF
>TRBJ2-5|-|TRBV3-1/TRBV3-2|TRBD2
TGTGCCAGCAGCCAAGGGGACTACGGGGAGACCCAGTACTTC
CASSQGDYGETQYF
>TRBJ1-5|-|TRBV12-3/TRBV12-4|-
TGTGCCAGCAGACACCGTGGGGATCAGCCCCAGCATTTT
CASRHRGDQPQHF
>TRBJ2-5|-|TRBV7-2|TRBD2
TGTGCCAGCAGCTTAGTCAGCGGGAGAGTCCAAGAGACCCAGTACTTC
CASSLVSGRVQETQYF
>TRBJ1-6|-|TRBV7-9|-
TGTGCCAGCAGCTCCGCCGCCCCCAGGGCATATAATTCACCCCTCCACTTT
CASSSAAPRAYNSPLHF
>TRBJ1-2|-|TRBV6-4|TRBD1
TGTGCCAGCAGTCCTGGGACAGTCGGGGATGGCTACACCTTC
CASSPGTVGDGYTF
>TRBJ2-2|-|TRBV24-1|-
TGTGCCACCAGTGACTTTAGTTCCGGGGAGCTGTTTTTT
CATSDFSSGELFF
>TRBJ1-4|-|TRBV6-5|-
TGTGCCAGCAGTCCACCGGGACACACTAATGAAAAACTGTTTTTT
CASSPPGHTNEKLFF
>TRBJ1-1|-|TRBV12-3/TRBV12-4|-
TGTGCCAGCAGTTTAGCTCCTGGGGGAGCTTTCTTT
CASSLAPGGAFF
>TRBJ1-1|-|TRBV4-1|TRBD1
TGCGCCAGCAGCCAAGTGGGATTAGACAGGGTAAGAGACACTGAAGCTTTCTTT
CASSQVGLDRVRDTEAFF
>TRBJ1-2|-|TRBV7-6|-
TGTGCCAGCAGCTTTACAGTGGCCTATGGCTACACCTTC
CASSFTVAYGYTF
>TRBJ2-2|-|TRBV7-3|TRBD2
TGTGCCAGCAGCTTAGGTCCTAGCGGGAGGGTAGACACCGGGGAGCTGTTTTTT
CASSLGPSGRVDTGELFF
>TRBJ2-7|-|TRBV6-2/TRBV6-3|TRBD1
TGTGCCAGCAGCAAACCGGGACAGGGGAGTAGGGGGCAGTACTTC
CASSKPGQGSRGQYF
>TRBJ1-5|-|TRBV12-5|-
TGTGCTAGTGCCGGGGTTAGCAATCAGCCCCAGCATTTT
CASAGVSNQPQHF
>TRBJ1-2|-|TRBV6-2/TRBV6-3|-
TGTGCCAGCAGTTCACCCGGACTCTATGGCTACACCTTC
CASSSPGLYGYTF
>TRBJ1-2|once|TRBV4-3|-
TGCGCCAGCAGCCGCCAGGGAATGACCTATGGCTACACCTTC
CASSRQGMTYGYTF
>TRBJ2-3|-|TRBV15|TRBD2
TGTGCCACCAGCAGGGGGCTAGCGGGTTCCACAGATACGCAGTATTTT
CATSRGLAGSTDTQYF
>TRBJ2-7|-|TRBV12-3/TRBV12-4|-
TGTGCCAGCAGTGGAGGGACGGTCTACGAGCAGTACTTC
CASSGGTVYEQYF
>TRBJ1-5|-|TRBV6-5|-
TGTGCCAGCAGGGCGACAGGAGCAATCAATCAGCCCCAGCATTTT
CASRATGAINQPQHF
>TRBJ2-3|-|TRBV27|TRBD2
TGTGCCAGCAGATTAGCGGGGCTAACAGATACGCAGTATTTT
CASRLAGLTDTQYF
>TRBJ2-2|-|TRBV10-3|-
TGTGCAGCGGAACAGGGACTTACGAACACCGGGGAGCTGTTTTTT
CAAEQGLTNTGELFF
>TRBJ1-3|-|TRBV13|-
TGTGCCAGCAGTCGAAGAACAAAAACAGAGAGCTCTGGAAACACCATATATTTT
CASSRRTKTESSGNTIYF
>TRBJ2-7|-|TRBV7-8|TRBD1
TGTGCCAGCAGCTTAGTCGCCGGAGGACAGGACTCCTACGAGCAGTACTTC
CASSLVAGGQDSYEQYF
>TRBJ1-1|-|TRBV4-1|-
TGCGCCAGCAGCCAAGATACGACCCTTTCGGGGAACACTGAAGCTTTCTTT
CASSQDTTLSGNTEAFF
>TRBJ2-1|once|TRBV7-9|-
TGTGCCAGCAGCTTTCGACAGCAATACAATGAGCAGTTCTTC
CASSFRQQYNEQFF
>TRBJ1-5|-|TRBV12-3/TRBV12-4|-
TGTGCCAGCAGTTTAGATCGCAATCAGCCCCAGCATTTT
CASSLDRNQPQHF
>TRBJ1-3|once|TRBV7-3|TRBD1
TGTGCCAGGCCGTACAGGGGGCTTGGTCTCAGCTCGGGAAACACCATATATTTT
CARPYRGLGLSSGNTIYF
>TRBJ2-5|-|TRBV6-5|-
TGTGCCAGCAGTTACAGCCAAGAGACCCAGTACTTC
CASSYSQETQYF
>TRBJ1-4|-|TRBV5-5|TRBD1
TGTGCCAGCAGCTTACAGGGGACTAATGAAAAACTGTTTTTT
CASSLQGTNEKLFF